This T cell receptor beta chain was identified during a study of cytomegalovirus exposure and HLA in healthy donors. Although they were nominally healthy when sampled, donors likely had unrecorded immune exposures. With 1 base removed from V and 0 bases from J, the gap between germline ends came to 17 bases. Looked up from germline, CDR1 is SGHRS and CDR2 is YFSETQ. The CDR3 length is 18 residues. Use of 60 Vbeta and 13 Jbeta primers characterized the PCR. Method: immunoSEQ multiplex PCR; TCRdb's copy keeps in-frame clones and lacks some. In the table there are some 140,000 clones, around 73% of which are singletons.

Sequencing was performed on PBMCs. This receptor was obtained from a woman in her 40s in good health and CMV-seronegative. The V gene is TRBV5-1, the J gene TRBJ2-1; D unclear. The CDR3 DNA reads as TGCGCCAGCAGCTTGCATCGAACAGCCGCGAGCTCCTACAATGAGCAGTTCTTC. Translated: CASSLHRTAASSYNEQFF.